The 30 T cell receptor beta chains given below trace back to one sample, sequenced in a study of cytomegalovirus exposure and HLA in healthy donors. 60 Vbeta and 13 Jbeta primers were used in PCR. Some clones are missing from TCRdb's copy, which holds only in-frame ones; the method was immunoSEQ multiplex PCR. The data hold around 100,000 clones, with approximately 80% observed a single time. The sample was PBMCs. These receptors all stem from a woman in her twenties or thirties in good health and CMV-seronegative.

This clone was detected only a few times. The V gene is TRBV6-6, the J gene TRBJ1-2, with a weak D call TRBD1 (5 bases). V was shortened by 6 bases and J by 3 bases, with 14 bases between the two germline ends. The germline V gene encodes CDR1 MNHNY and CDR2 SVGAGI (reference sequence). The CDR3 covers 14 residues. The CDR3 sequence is CASSLRQLDYGYTF. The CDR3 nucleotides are TGTGCCAGCAGCCTCCGACAGCTGGACTATGGCTACACCTTC.

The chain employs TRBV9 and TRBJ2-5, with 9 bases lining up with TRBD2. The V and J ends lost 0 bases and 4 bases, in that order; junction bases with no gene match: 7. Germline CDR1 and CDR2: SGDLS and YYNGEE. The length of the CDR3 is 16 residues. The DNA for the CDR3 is TGTGCCAGCAGCGTAGCTAGCGGGAACGTTAGAGAGACCCAGTACTTC. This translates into CASSVASGNVRETQYF.

The CDR3 coding sequence is TGTGCCTGGAGCGCGGGACTCGATTATGGCTACACCTTC. Residues: CAWSAGLDYGYTF. The chain couples TRBV30 to TRBJ1-2; TRBD1 might be the D (5 bases). Germline CDR1 reads GTSNPN; CDR2 reads SVGIG (reference sequence). V lost 3 bases and J 5 bases, leaving 13 bases between the germline ends. The CDR3 has 13 residues.

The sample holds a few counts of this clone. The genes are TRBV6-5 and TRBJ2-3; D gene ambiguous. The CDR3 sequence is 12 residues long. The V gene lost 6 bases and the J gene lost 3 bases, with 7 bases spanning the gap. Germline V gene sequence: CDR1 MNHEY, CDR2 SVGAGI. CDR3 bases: TGTGCCAGCAGCCCCCAGACAGATACGCAGTATTTT. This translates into CASSPQTDTQYF.

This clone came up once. The CDR3 protein is CASSVERGWETQYF. Written as DNA, the CDR3 is TGTGCCAGCAGCGTAGAACGGGGGTGGGAGACCCAGTACTTC. J is TRBJ2-5 and V is TRBV7-2; tentative D call: TRBD2 (6 bases). In germline, CDR1 is SGHTA, CDR2 FQGNSA. The CDR3 length is 14 residues. Deletions cut 5 bases from V and 5 bases from J, with 15 bases between.

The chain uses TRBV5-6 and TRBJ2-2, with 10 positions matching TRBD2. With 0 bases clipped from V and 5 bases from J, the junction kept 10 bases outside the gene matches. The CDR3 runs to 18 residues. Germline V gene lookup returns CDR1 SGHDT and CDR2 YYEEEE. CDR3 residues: CASSLASGRAYGTGELFF. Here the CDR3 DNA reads TGTGCCAGCAGCTTGGCCAGCGGGAGGGCCTACGGAACCGGGGAGCTGTTTTTT. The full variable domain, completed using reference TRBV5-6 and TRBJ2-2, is DAGVTQSPTHLIKTRGQQVTLRCSPKSGHDTVSWYQQALGQGPQFIFQYYEEEERQRGNFPDRFSGHQFPNYSSELNVNALLLGDSALYLCASSLASGRAYGTGELFFGEGSRLTVL.

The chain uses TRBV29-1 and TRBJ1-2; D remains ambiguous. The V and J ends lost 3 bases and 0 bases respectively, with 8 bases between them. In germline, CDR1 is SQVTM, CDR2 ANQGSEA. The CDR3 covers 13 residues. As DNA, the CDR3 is TGCAGCGTTGAGGGTGGAGCTAACTATGGCTACACCTTC. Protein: CSVEGGANYGYTF.

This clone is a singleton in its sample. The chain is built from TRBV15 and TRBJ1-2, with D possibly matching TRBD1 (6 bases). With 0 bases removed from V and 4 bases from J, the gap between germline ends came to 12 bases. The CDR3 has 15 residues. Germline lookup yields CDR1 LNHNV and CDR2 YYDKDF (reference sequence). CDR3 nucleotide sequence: TGTGCCACCAGCAGAGATTCAGGGGCACCCTATGGCTACACCTTC. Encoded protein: CATSRDSGAPYGYTF.

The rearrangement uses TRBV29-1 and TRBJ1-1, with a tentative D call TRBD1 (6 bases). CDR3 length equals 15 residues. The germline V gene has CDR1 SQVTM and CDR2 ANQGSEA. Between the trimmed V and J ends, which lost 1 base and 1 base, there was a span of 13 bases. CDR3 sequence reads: CSVEGTAQGNTEAFF. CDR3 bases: TGCAGCGTTGAAGGTACAGCACAGGGGAACACTGAAGCTTTCTTT.

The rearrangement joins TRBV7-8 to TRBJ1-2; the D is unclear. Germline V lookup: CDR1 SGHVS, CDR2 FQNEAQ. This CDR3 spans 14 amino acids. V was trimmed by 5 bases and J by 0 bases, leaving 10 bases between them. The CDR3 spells CASSPNPTNYGYTF. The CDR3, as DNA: TGTGCCAGCAGCCCAAATCCCACTAACTATGGCTACACCTTC.

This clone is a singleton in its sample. CDR3 loop: CASSYSIVGRVYEQYF. CDR3 nucleotides: TGTGCCAGCAGTTACTCGATAGTCGGGAGGGTTTACGAGCAGTACTTC. The gene calls are TRBV6-5 and TRBJ2-7, with 8 bases aligning to TRBD2. V lost 0 bases to trimming and J lost 4 bases; unmatched junction nucleotides: 8. CDR1 is MNHEY, CDR2 SVGAGI, per germline. CDR3 size: 16 residues.

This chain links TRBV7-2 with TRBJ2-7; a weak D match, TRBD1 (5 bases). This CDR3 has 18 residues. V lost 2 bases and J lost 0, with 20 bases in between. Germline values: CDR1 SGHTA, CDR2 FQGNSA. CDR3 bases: TGTGCCAGCAGCTTATTAGTGACAGTCTCTACAAGCTCCTACGAGCAGTACTTC. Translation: CASSLLVTVSTSSYEQYF.

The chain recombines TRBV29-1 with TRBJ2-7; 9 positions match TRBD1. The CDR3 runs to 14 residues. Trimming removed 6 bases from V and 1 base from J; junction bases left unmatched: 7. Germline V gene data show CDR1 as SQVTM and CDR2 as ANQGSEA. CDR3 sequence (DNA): TGCAGCGTCCTCGGGACAGGGACGTCCTACGAGCAGTACTTC. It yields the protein CSVLGTGTSYEQYF.

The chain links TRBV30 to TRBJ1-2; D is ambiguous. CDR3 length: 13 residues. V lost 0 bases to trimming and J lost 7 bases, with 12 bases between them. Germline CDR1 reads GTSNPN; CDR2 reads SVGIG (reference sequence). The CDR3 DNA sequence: TGTGCCTGGAGTGTACTACGGGATGGTGGCTACACCTTC. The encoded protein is CAWSVLRDGGYTF.

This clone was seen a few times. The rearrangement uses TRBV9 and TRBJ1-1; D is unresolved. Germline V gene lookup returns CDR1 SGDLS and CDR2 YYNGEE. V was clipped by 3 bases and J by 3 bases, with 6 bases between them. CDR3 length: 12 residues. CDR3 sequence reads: CASSARDTEAFF. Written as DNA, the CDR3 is TGTGCCAGCAGCGCCCGGGACACTGAAGCTTTCTTT.

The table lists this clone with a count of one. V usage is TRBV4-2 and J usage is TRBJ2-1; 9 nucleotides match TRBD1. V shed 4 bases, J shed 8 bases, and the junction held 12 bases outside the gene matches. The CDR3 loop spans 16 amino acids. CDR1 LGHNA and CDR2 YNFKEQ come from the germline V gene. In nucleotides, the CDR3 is TGTGCCAGCAGCCCCCAGGGGGACAGGGCGTCCGATGAGCAGTTCTTC. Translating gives CASSPQGDRASDEQFF.

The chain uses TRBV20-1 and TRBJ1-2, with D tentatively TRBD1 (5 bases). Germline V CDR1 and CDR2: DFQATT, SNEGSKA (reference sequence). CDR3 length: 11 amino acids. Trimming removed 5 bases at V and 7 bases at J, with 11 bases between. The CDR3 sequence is CSAPGGTGYTF. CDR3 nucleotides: TGCAGTGCTCCCGGGGGGACTGGCTACACCTTC.

This chain's CDR3 is CSVEDIRDTGHNEQFF. The CDR3 bases are TGCAGCGTTGAAGACATACGGGACACTGGCCACAATGAGCAGTTCTTC. The chain uses TRBV29-1 and TRBJ2-1; the D gene is possibly TRBD1 (6 bases). The CDR3 runs 16 residues. The germline V gene encodes CDR1 SQVTM and CDR2 ANQGSEA. V was clipped by 0 bases and J by 5 bases, with 17 bases between them.

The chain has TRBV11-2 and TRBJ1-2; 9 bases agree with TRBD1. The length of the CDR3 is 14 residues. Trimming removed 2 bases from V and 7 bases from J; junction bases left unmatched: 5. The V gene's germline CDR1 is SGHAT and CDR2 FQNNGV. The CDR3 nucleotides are TGTGCCAGCAGCTTAAGGACAGGGGAAGGTGGCTACACCTTC. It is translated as CASSLRTGEGGYTF.

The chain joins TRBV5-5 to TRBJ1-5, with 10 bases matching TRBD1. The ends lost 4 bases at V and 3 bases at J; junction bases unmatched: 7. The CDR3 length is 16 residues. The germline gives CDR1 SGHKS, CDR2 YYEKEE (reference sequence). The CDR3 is CASSPKGQGFNQPQHF. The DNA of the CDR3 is TGTGCCAGCAGCCCCAAGGGACAGGGGTTCAATCAGCCCCAGCATTTT.

The chain's CDR3 is CASGPDRDRQPQHF. The CDR3 DNA sequence: TGTGCTAGTGGTCCGGACAGGGACAGGCAGCCCCAGCATTTT. The V gene is TRBV12-5, the J gene TRBJ1-5, with 8 bases aligning to TRBD1. The junction had 7 bases not matched to a gene; V was cut back by 5 bases and J by 7 bases. The CDR3 has 14 residues. Per germline, CDR1 LGHNT and CDR2 FRNRAP.

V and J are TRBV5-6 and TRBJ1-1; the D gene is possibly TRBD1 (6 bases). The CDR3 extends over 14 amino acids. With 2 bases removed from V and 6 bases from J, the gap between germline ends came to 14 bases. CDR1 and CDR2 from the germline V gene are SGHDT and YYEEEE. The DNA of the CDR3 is TGTGCCAGCAGCTTACAGGGTAGAAGTTCTGAAGCTTTCTTT. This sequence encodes CASSLQGRSSEAFF.

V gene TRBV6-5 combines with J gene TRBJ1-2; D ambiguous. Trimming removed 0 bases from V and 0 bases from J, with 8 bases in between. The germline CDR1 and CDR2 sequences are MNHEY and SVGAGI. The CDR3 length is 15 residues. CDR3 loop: CASSYSRRANYGYTF. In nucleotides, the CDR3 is TGTGCCAGCAGTTACTCGAGGAGAGCTAACTATGGCTACACCTTC.

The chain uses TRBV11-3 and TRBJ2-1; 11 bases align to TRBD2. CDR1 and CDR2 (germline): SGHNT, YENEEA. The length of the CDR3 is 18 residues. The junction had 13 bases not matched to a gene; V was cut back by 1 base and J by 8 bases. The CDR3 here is CASSLGMFSGGALHEQFF. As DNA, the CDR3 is TGTGCCAGCAGCTTAGGAATGTTTAGCGGGGGGGCCTTGCATGAGCAGTTCTTC.

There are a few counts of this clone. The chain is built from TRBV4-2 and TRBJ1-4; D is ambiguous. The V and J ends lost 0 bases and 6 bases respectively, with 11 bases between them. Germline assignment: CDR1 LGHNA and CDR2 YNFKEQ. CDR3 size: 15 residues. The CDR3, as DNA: TGTGCCAGCAGCCAAGATAGATTGGCGGATGAAAAACTGTTTTTT. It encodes CASSQDRLADEKLFF.

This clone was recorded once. This chain's CDR3 is CASSLEGEETQYF. Here the CDR3 DNA reads TGCGCCAGCAGCTTGGAGGGAGAAGAGACCCAGTACTTC. The chain employs TRBV5-1 and TRBJ2-5, with D perhaps TRBD2 (5 bases). V was clipped by 0 bases and J by 3 bases, with 6 bases between them. This CDR3 region has 13 residues. Germline V gene data show CDR1 as SGHRS and CDR2 as YFSETQ.

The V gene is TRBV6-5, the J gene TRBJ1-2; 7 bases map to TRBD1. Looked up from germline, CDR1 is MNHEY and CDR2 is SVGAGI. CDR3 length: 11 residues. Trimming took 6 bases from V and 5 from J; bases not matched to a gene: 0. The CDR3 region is CASSRGYGYTF. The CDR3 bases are TGTGCCAGCAGCAGGGGGTATGGCTACACCTTC.

CDR3 in DNA: TGTGCCAGCAGTGACGGGACAGGGGATCAGCCCCAGCATTTT. Translated: CASSDGTGDQPQHF. V usage is TRBV2 and J usage is TRBJ1-5; 10 nucleotides agree with TRBD1. The J segment lost 5 bases and the V segment lost 3 bases, leaving 1 base of the junction unmatched. Germline V gene lookup returns CDR1 SNHLY and CDR2 FYNNEI. The CDR3 contains 14 residues.

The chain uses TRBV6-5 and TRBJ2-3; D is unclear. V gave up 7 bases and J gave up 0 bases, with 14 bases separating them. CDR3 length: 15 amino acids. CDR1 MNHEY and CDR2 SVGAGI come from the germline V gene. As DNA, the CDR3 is TGTGCCAGCACCAAACGGAGTCTGAGCACAGATACGCAGTATTTT. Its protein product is CASTKRSLSTDTQYF.

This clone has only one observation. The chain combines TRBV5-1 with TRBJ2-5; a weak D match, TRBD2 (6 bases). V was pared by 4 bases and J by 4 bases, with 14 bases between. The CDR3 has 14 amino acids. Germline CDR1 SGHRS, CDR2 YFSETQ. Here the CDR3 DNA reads TGCGCCAGCAGCGGGCGGGGCGGGACAGAGACCCAGTACTTC. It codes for CASSGRGGTETQYF.